Below, 19 T cell receptor beta chains from the same sample are listed, as sequenced in a study of blood T cell repertoires in COVID-19. Sequencing was performed with immunoSEQ multiplex PCR; in TCRdb, only in-frame clones are kept and a portion is missing. The sample contains some 370,000 clones, 90% of which appear only once. Sequencing was done on a sample of peripheral blood. These receptor sequences come from a man aged 18 to 29 with active or convalescent COVID-19.

J is TRBJ1-5 and V is TRBV27; TRBD1 agrees at 7 bases. The CDR3 is made up of 16 amino acids. J gave up 3 bases and V 3 bases, and 8 bases lay outside the gene matches. Germline V gene sequence: CDR1 MNHEY, CDR2 SMNVEV (reference sequence). The CDR3 loop is CASSFLSRGDNQPQHF. The DNA of the CDR3 is TGTGCCAGCAGTTTCTTAAGCAGGGGGGACAATCAGCCCCAGCATTTT.

The rearrangement joins TRBV7-3 to TRBJ1-1; perhaps TRBD1 as D (5 bases). CDR3 length: 13 amino acids. Germline V gene data show CDR1 as SGHTA and CDR2 as FQGTGA. V dropped 0 bases and J dropped 7 bases, with 9 bases sitting between them. CDR3 loop: CASSLTLGGEAFF. The CDR3 region has the DNA TGTGCCAGCAGCTTAACGTTGGGGGGTGAAGCTTTCTTT.

The chain employs TRBV6-6 and TRBJ2-5; 8 bases match TRBD2. CDR3 length: 15 amino acids. Germline CDR1 is MNHNY and CDR2 is SVGAGI (reference sequence). The ends lost 6 bases at V and 0 bases at J; junction bases unmatched: 6. The CDR3 nucleotides read TGTGCCAGCAGGCCCGGGGGGGTGTACCAAGAGACCCAGTACTTC. Translated: CASRPGGVYQETQYF.

Only one count was recorded for this clone. This chain connects TRBV7-3 to TRBJ2-1; the D gene is possibly TRBD2 (6 bases). V dropped 0 bases and J dropped 8 bases, with 14 bases sitting between them. Germline CDR1 is SGHTA and CDR2 is FQGTGA. The CDR3 is 15 residues long. The CDR3 coding sequence is TGTGCCAGCAGCTTAACCGGGCTAGCGACCGATGAGCAGTTCTTC. It encodes CASSLTGLATDEQFF.

The chain couples TRBV9 to TRBJ1-1; maybe TRBD1 (6 bases). V dropped 4 bases and J dropped 9 bases, with 13 bases sitting between them. This CDR3 is 12 amino acids long. Looked up from germline, CDR1 is SGDLS and CDR2 is YYNGEE. Here the CDR3 reads CASSQGTHQAFF. Written as DNA, the CDR3 is TGTGCCAGCAGCCAAGGGACACATCAAGCTTTCTTT.

The chain combines TRBV7-9 with TRBJ1-4; D might be TRBD1 (5 bases). Germline V gives CDR1 SEHNR, CDR2 FQNEAQ (reference sequence). V was trimmed by 0 bases and J by 5 bases, leaving 10 bases between them. CDR3 length: 15 amino acids. The CDR3 region is CASSLAQGGNEKLFF. CDR3 bases: TGTGCCAGCAGCTTAGCGCAGGGCGGAAATGAAAAACTGTTTTTT.

V usage is TRBV4-1 and J usage is TRBJ1-1; D possibly corresponds to TRBD1 (6 bases). The V gene's germline CDR1 is MGHRA and CDR2 YSYEKL. Trimming shortened V by 4 bases and J by 1 base, and 13 bases separated the two germline ends. The CDR3 contains 15 residues. The CDR3 DNA sequence: TGCGCCAGCAGCCGAGCCTCGACAGGGAACACTGAAGCTTTCTTT. The encoded protein is CASSRASTGNTEAFF.

This chain connects TRBV9 to TRBJ2-7, with TRBD1 identical over 8 bases. Trimming took 4 bases from V and 2 from J; bases not matched to a gene: 11. Germline CDR1 SGDLS, CDR2 YYNGEE. This CDR3 has 16 residues. CDR3 residues: CASSREGQATTYEQYF. DNA of the CDR3: TGTGCCAGCAGCAGAGAGGGACAGGCAACTACCTACGAGCAGTACTTC.

The chain has TRBV6-1 and TRBJ1-3; maybe TRBD1 (5 bases). This CDR3 spans 16 amino acids. Trimming cost V 0 bases and J 4 bases, with 13 bases left between them. In germline, CDR1 is MNHNS, CDR2 SASEGT. The CDR3 sequence is CASSEALRTLGNTIYF. In DNA, the CDR3 is TGTGCCAGCAGTGAAGCGTTGAGGACACTAGGAAACACCATATATTTT.

V usage is TRBV5-1 and J usage is TRBJ2-7, with TRBD1 matching over 8 bases. CDR1 and CDR2 (germline): SGHRS, YFSETQ. The CDR3 is made up of 15 amino acids. J lost 7 bases, V lost 4 bases, and 13 bases had no gene match. The DNA for the CDR3 is TGCGCCAGCAGCCAGACGGCAGGGGGCCACGGGGAGCAGTACTTC. This translates into CASSQTAGGHGEQYF.

With respect to this clone: The junction departs from the called germline gene at one end, perhaps through a read error. The chain combines TRBV12-3 or TRBV12-4 with TRBJ2-6; D perhaps matches TRBD1 (5 bases). The CDR3 extends over 13 amino acids. CDR3 region: CASRSTGANVLTF. CDR3 sequence (DNA): TGTGCCAGCAGGAGTACTGGGGCCAACGTGCTGACTTTC.

V gene TRBV4-1 combines with J gene TRBJ2-5; TRBD1 is a possible D gene (6 bases). Germline CDR1 is MGHRA and CDR2 is YSYEKL. This CDR3 has 15 amino acids. V shed 0 bases and J shed 4 bases, with 12 bases lying between them. CDR3 protein: CASSQEGALGETQYF. The CDR3 DNA is TGCGCCAGCAGCCAAGAGGGGGCTTTGGGAGAGACCCAGTACTTC.

The chain recombines TRBV5-4 with TRBJ1-4; no definite D call. This CDR3 region has 15 residues. V lost 5 bases to trimming and J lost 3 bases, with 14 bases between them. Germline V gene sequence: CDR1 SGHNT, CDR2 YYREEE (reference sequence). CDR3 nucleotide sequence: TGTGCCAGCAGTCCAACCCGGAGGGCTAATGAAAAACTGTTTTTT. It codes for CASSPTRRANEKLFF.

The V call is TRBV24-1, the J call TRBJ1-6; unclear D gene. The V end lost 2 bases, the J end lost 5 bases, and 3 bases lay between the germline ends. Per germline, CDR1 KGHDR and CDR2 SFDVKD. The CDR3 has 13 residues. CDR3 in DNA: TGTGCCACCAGTGATTCCGATAATTCACCCCTCCACTTT. Translated, it gives CATSDSDNSPLHF.

The CDR3, as DNA: TGTGCCAGCAGCCAAGAATCAGGGGCCCTCGAGACCCAGTACTTC. As protein: CASSQESGALETQYF. The chain links TRBV4-2 to TRBJ2-5, with TRBD1 as a possible D gene (6 bases). This CDR3 spans 15 amino acids. V lost 0 bases to trimming and J lost 5 bases, with 13 bases between them. Germline CDR1 and CDR2: LGHNA and YNFKEQ.

The rearrangement uses TRBV19 and TRBJ2-7, with a possible D match to TRBD2 (6 bases). There are 13 residues in the CDR3. Germline lookup yields CDR1 LNHDA and CDR2 SQIVND (reference sequence). V was cut by 5 bases and J by 7 bases, with 15 bases left in between. The CDR3 DNA sequence: TGTGCCAGTAGTCCCAGGAGGGCCGTGGAGCAGTACTTC. Its protein product is CASSPRRAVEQYF.

The gene calls are TRBV4-3 and TRBJ1-4; no definite D call. The CDR3 spans 15 residues. Germline V CDR1 and CDR2: LGHNA, YSLEER. The V end was cut by 0 bases, the J end by 10 bases, with 15 bases between. In DNA form, the CDR3 reads TGCGCCAGCAGCCAAGATATCGGAGGAACGGCAAAACTGTTTTTT. Residues: CASSQDIGGTAKLFF.

The rearrangement joins TRBV5-1 to TRBJ1-4, with D perhaps TRBD1 (6 bases). The CDR3 length is 15 residues. V lost 2 bases, J lost 1 base, and 9 bases lay in between. CDR1 and CDR2 from the germline V gene are SGHRS and YFSETQ. The CDR3 bases are TGCGCCAGCAGCTTCGCGACAGGAACTAATGAAAAACTGTTTTTT. As protein: CASSFATGTNEKLFF.

This clone was seen once. The chain links TRBV4-3 to TRBJ2-1; D might be TRBD1 (5 bases). Germline V gene data show CDR1 as LGHNA and CDR2 as YSLEER. CDR3 length equals 18 residues. V lost 3 bases to trimming and J lost 6 bases, with 24 bases between them. The DNA for the CDR3 is TGCGCCAGCAGCCAGAGTGGGGTCTATGAGGTCAGGGCCAATGAGCAGTTCTTC. Translating it yields CASSQSGVYEVRANEQFF.